This T cell receptor beta chain originates from a study of blood T cell repertoires in COVID-19. Study details: Samples of COVID-19 (acute and convalescent) were obtained from the United States, Italy and Spain. The analysed material was cDNA or gDNA that came from T cells, B-cell-depleted T cells, or PBMCs.

The germline V gene has CDR1 SGHRS and CDR2 YFSETQ. The CDR3 runs 15 residues. J lost 4 bases, V lost 4 bases, and 8 bases had no gene match. Methods used by the authors: Reference gene primer amplification gave nucleated cell count estimates. Here immunoSEQ multiplex PCR was the method, and the copy in TCRdb shows in-frame clones only, minus some. V and J calls and clone size come straight from that table; D and trimming were deduced from the DNA. The sample gives about 220,000 clones, 80% to 85% of which show up once; approximately 5.3% is in the top ten. The rearrangement uses TRBV5-1 and TRBJ2-7; TRBD2 aligns across 10 bases. The specimen was peripheral blood. This receptor was taken from a human donor in a cohort sampled during active COVID-19. Here the CDR3 reads CASSPGLADPYEQYF. CDR3 nucleotide sequence: TGCGCCAGCAGCCCCGGACTAGCGGATCCATACGAGCAGTACTTC.